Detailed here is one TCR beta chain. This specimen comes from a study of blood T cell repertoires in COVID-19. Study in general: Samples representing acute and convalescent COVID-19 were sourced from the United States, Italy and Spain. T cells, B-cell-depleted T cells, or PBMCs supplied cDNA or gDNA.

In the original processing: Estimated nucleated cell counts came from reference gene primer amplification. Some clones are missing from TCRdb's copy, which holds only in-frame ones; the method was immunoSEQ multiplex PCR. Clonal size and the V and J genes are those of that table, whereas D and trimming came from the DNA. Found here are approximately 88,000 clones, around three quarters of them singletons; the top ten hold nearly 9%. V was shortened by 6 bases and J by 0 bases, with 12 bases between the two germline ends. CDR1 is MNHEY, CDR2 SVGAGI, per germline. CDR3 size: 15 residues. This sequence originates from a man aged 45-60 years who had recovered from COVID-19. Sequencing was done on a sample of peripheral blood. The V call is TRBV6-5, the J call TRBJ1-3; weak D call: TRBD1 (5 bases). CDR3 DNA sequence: TGTGCCAGCAGAACAGGCCAAATCTCTGGAAACACCATATATTTT. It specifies CASRTGQISGNTIYF.